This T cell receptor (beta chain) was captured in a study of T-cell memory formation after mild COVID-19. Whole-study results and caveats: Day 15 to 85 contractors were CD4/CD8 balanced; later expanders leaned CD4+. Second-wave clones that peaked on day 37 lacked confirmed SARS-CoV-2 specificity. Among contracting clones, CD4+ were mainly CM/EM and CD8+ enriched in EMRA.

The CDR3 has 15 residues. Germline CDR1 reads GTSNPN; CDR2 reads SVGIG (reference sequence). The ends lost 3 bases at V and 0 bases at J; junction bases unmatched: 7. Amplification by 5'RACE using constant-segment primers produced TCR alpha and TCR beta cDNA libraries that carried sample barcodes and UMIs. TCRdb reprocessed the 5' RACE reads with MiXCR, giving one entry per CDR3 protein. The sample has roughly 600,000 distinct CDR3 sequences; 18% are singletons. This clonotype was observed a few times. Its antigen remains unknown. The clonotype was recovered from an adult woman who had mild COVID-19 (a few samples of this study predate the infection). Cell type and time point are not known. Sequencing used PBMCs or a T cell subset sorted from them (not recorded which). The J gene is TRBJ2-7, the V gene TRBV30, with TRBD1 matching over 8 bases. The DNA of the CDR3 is TGTGCCTGGAGGAAAACAGGGGGTAGCTCCTACGAGCAGTACTTC. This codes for CAWRKTGGSSYEQYF.